This T cell receptor beta chain was identified during a study of identifying expanded T cells in peripheral blood. Study results and limitations: Variance in clone template counts between approximately two-week samples significantly increased with total template count across all healthy donors. Technical replicates showed around 1.2 changed clones; two weeks 15 to 20; four weeks 19.

Produced via immunoSEQ multiplex PCR; TCRdb's table is partial and in-frame only. Counted here are 55,000 to 60,000 clones, around 90% occurring once; the ten biggest clones make up roughly 3.5%. CDR1 is MNHGY and CDR2 is SVAAGI in the germline V gene. V was shortened by 4 bases and J by 0 bases, with 11 bases between the two germline ends. The CDR3 sequence is 15 residues long. No infections or other immune events were documented during collection. In regard to this clone: Its antigen is still unknown.

This TCR was recovered from a person aged 18-69 years in good health. The sample taken for sequencing was blood. The chain carries TRBV6-9 and TRBJ2-3; D possibly corresponds to TRBD2 (6 bases). CDR3 nucleotide sequence: TGTGCCAGCAGTTGGGCGGGACTCAGCACAGATACGCAGTATTTT. It translates to CASSWAGLSTDTQYF.